The 7 T cell receptor beta chains below come from one sample, sequenced in a study of OX40 agonist ivuxolimab in advanced cancers. The table came from immunoSEQ multiplex PCR; TCRdb's copy has only in-frame clones and leaves some out. The table has 40,000 or so clones, more than 85% seen once. The sample consisted of CD4+ or CD8+ T cells sorted from blood, taken in a trial of the OX40 agonist ivuxolimab. The receptors stem from an adult with an advanced solid tumor such as melanoma, head and neck, liver or kidney cancer.

In its sample, this clone was seen once. The J gene is TRBJ2-7, the V gene TRBV11-2; TRBD2 is a possible D gene (6 bases). V was clipped by 4 bases and J by 0 bases, with 13 bases between them. The CDR3 extends over 15 amino acids. Germline CDR1 SGHAT, CDR2 FQNNGV. CDR3 loop: CASSSGTDLSYEQYF. The CDR3 DNA sequence: TGTGCCAGCAGCTCAGGGACTGACCTCTCCTACGAGCAGTACTTC.

The V call is TRBV4-3, the J call TRBJ1-5, with 7 bases fitting TRBD1. The CDR3 sequence is 15 residues long. Per germline, CDR1 LGHNA and CDR2 YSLEER. The junction had 5 bases not matched to a gene; V was cut back by 1 base and J by 5 bases. The CDR3: CASSQGGQGDQPQHF. In nucleotides, the CDR3 is TGCGCCAGCAGCCAAGGAGGCCAGGGGGATCAGCCCCAGCATTTT.

The chain links TRBV29-1 to TRBJ1-1; D is undetermined. The CDR3 sequence is 12 residues long. V lost 4 bases to trimming and J lost 3 bases, with 9 bases between them. CDR1 and CDR2 from the germline V gene are SQVTM and ANQGSEA. The CDR3 sequence: CSVVRQDTEAFF. Here the CDR3 DNA reads TGCAGCGTTGTGAGGCAGGACACTGAAGCTTTCTTT.

This chain uses TRBV5-4 with TRBJ2-5; D not certain. The DNA end is a closer match to TRBJ2-7, so the J assignment may be wrong. This CDR3 has 14 residues. The V gene's germline CDR1 is SGHNT and CDR2 YYREEE (reference sequence). The CDR3 region has the DNA TGTGCCAGCAGCTCCAAGGGAATGTCCTACGAGCAGTACTTC. Translated: CASSSKGMSYEQYF.

J is TRBJ1-4 and V is TRBV15; unclear D gene. Germline values: CDR1 LNHNV, CDR2 YYDKDF (reference sequence). Trimming cost V 3 bases and J 4 bases, with 15 bases left between them. The CDR3 is 16 amino acids. This chain's CDR3 is CATSSFRRGLNEKLFF. In DNA form, the CDR3 reads TGTGCCACCAGCAGCTTCAGACGCGGCCTTAATGAAAAACTGTTTTTT.

This chain uses TRBV6-1 with TRBJ2-1, with D perhaps matching TRBD1 (6 bases). In germline, CDR1 is MNHNS, CDR2 SASEGT. V was trimmed by 8 bases and J by 3 bases, leaving 14 bases between them. The CDR3 sequence is 14 residues long. This CDR3 is CASGVEGGYNEQFF. DNA of the CDR3: TGTGCCAGCGGGGTCGAAGGGGGCTACAATGAGCAGTTCTTC.

The chain employs TRBV11-2 and TRBJ1-1; 7 bases agree with TRBD1. Trimming took 8 bases from V and 6 from J; bases not matched to a gene: 3. Germline-derived CDR1 and CDR2 are SGHAT and FQNNGV. The CDR3 loop spans 11 amino acids. The CDR3 sequence is CASGGTAEAFF. The CDR3 region has the DNA TGTGCCAGCGGCGGGACAGCTGAAGCTTTCTTT. Full variable domain (outside the CDR3, taken from reference TRBV11-2 and TRBJ1-1): EAGVAQSPRYKIIEKRQSVAFWCNPISGHATLYWYQQILGQGPKLLIQFQNNGVVDDSQLPKDRFSAERLKGVDSTLKIQPAKLEDSAVYLCASGGTAEAFFGQGTRLTVV.